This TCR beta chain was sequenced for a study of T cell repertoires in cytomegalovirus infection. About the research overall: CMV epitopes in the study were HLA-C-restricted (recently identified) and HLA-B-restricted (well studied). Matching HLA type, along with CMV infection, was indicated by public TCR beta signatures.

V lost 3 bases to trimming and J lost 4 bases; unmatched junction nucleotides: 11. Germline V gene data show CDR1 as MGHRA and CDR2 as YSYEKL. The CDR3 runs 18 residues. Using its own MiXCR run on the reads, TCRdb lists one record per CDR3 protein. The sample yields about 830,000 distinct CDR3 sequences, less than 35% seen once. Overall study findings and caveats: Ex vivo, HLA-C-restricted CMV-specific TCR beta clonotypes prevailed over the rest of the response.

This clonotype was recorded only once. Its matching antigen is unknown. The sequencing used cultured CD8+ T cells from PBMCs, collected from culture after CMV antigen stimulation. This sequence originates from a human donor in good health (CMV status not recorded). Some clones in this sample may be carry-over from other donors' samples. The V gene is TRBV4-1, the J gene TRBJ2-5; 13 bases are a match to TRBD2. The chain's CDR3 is CASSHDGLAGVSGETQYF. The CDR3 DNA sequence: TGCGCCAGCAGCCATGATGGACTAGCGGGGGTCTCGGGAGAGACCCAGTACTTC.